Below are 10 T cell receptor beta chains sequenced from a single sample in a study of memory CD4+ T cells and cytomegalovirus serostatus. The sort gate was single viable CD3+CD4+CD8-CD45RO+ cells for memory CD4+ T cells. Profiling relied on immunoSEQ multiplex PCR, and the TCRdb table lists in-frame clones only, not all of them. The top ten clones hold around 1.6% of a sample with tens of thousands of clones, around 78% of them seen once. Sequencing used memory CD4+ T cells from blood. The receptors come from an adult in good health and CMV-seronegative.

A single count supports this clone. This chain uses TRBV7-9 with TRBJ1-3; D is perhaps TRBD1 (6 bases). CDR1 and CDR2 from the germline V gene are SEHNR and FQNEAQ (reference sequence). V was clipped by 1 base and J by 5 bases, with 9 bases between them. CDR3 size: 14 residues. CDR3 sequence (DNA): TGTGCCAGCAGCTTAGGAGGGGGAAGAAACACCATATATTTT. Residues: CASSLGGGRNTIYF.

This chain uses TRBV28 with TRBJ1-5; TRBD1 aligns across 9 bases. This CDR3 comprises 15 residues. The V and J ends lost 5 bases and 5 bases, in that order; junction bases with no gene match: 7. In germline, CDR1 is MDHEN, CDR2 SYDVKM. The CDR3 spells CASSQRGTGHQPQHF. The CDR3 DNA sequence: TGTGCCAGCAGTCAACGAGGGACAGGGCATCAGCCCCAGCATTTT.

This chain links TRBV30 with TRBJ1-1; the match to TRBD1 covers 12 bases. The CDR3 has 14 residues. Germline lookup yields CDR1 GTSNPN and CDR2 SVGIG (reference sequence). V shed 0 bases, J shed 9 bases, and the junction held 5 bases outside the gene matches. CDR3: CAWSVGQGARKAFF. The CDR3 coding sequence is TGTGCCTGGAGTGTGGGACAGGGGGCGCGGAAAGCTTTCTTT.

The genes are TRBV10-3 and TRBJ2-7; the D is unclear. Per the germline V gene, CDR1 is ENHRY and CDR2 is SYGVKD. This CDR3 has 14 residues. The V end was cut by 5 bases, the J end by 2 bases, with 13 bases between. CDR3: CAISPPRIPYEQYF. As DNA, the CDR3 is TGTGCCATCAGTCCTCCGAGGATCCCCTACGAGCAGTACTTC.

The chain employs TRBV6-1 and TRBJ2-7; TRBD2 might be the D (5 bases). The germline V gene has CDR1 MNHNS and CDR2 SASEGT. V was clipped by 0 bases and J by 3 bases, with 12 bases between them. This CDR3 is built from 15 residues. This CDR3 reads CASSEARGWVYEQYF. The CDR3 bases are TGTGCCAGCAGTGAAGCTCGAGGGTGGGTCTACGAGCAGTACTTC.

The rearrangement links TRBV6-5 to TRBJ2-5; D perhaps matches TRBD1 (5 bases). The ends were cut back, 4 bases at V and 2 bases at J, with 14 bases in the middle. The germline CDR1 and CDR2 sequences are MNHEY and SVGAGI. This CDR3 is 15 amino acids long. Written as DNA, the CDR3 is TGTGCCAGCAGTTCTAGGGGTATAGGGCAAGAGACCCAGTACTTC. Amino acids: CASSSRGIGQETQYF.

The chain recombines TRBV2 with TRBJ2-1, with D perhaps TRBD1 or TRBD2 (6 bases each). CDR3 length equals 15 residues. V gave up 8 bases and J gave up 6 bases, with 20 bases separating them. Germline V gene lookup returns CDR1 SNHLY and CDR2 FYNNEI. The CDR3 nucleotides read TGTGCCAGCGGGGGGCAAGGAATTTCGGGCAATGAGCAGTTCTTC. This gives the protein CASGGQGISGNEQFF.

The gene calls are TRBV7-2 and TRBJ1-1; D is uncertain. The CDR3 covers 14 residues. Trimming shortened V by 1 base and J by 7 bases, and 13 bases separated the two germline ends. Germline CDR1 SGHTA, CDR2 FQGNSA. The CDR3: CASSLDRRPSEAFF. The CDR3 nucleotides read TGTGCCAGCAGCTTAGATAGGAGGCCAAGTGAAGCTTTCTTT.

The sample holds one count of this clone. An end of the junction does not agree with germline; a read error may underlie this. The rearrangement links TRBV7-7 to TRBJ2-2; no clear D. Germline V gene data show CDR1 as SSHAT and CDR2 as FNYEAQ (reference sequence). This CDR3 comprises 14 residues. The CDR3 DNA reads TGTGCTAGCAGCTTAAGACAAAACACCGGGGAGCTGTTTTTT. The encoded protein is CASSLRQNTGELFF.

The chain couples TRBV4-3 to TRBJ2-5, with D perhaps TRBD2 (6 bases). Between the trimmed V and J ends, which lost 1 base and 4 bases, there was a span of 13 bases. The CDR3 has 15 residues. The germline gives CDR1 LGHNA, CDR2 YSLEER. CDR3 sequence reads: CASSQAGGPGETQYF. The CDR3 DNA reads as TGCGCCAGCAGCCAAGCCGGAGGGCCAGGAGAGACCCAGTACTTC.